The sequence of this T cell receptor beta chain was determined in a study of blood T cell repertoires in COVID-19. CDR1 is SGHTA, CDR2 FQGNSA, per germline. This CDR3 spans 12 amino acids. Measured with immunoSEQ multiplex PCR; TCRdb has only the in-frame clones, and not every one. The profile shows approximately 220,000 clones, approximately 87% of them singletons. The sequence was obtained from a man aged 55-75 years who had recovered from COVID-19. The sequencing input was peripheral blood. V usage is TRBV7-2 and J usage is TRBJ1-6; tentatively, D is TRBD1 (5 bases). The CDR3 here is CASGWDNSPLHF. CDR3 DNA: TGTGCGTCAGGGTGGGATAATTCACCCCTCCACTTT.